This TCR beta chain was sequenced for a study of post-analysis software for immune sequencing data. Study details: Relapsing-remitting, secondary progressive and progressive-relapsing forms made up the multiple sclerosis disease courses.

The TCR beta cDNA libraries carried unique molecular identifiers. T cells numbering roughly 0.85 to 10 million gave rise to roughly 550,000 cDNA molecules. From the PCR reads, TCRdb called clonotypes with MiXCR, one entry per CDR3 protein. The table shows about 210,000 distinct CDR3 sequences, with approximately 29% occurring only once. Turning to this clonotype: Its antigen remains unidentified.

The germline CDR1 and CDR2 sequences are LNHDA and SQIVND (reference sequence). CDR3 size: 14 residues. V gave up 4 bases and J gave up 7 bases, with 14 bases separating them. Whole-study findings and limits: Patients used five TRBV segments, including TRBV5-6, TRBV5-1 and TRBV20-1, more often than controls. Those with multiple sclerosis, the patient group, showed significantly lower normalized Chao1 diversity than controls. Samples from a shared batch, those prepared together, strongly co-clustered by F measure.

This chain uses TRBV19 with TRBJ1-5, with D possibly matching TRBD1 (5 bases). Sequenced input: blood. This receptor was taken from a girl aged 2-17 years with multiple sclerosis. CDR3 sequence: CASSTRQSLQPQHF. CDR3 nucleotide sequence: TGTGCCAGTAGTACACGACAGTCCCTCCAGCCCCAGCATTTT.